This entry concerns a single TCR beta chain. This entry belongs to a study of shared clonotypes between healthy human individuals. The CDR3 contains 11 residues. Per germline, CDR1 MNHNS and CDR2 SASEGT. The ends were cut back, 1 base at V and 11 bases at J, with 5 bases in the middle. Produced via immunoSEQ multiplex PCR; TCRdb's table is partial and in-frame only. This table has roughly 1 million clones, around 82% appearing once. V is TRBV6-1 and J is TRBJ1-4; no reliable D call. The sequence derives from a man aged 18 to 30 in good health. Some clones in this sample may be carry-over from other donors' samples. Sequencing used memory CD4+ T cells from PBMCs. Subset noted: CD45RA-negative fraction. The CDR3 spells CASSEGDKLFF. The DNA of the CDR3 is TGTGCCAGCAGTGAAGGAGATAAACTGTTTTTT.